One and the same sample provided the 32 T cell receptor beta chains below, sequenced in a study of blood T cell repertoires in COVID-19. Profiled with immunoSEQ multiplex PCR; TCRdb holds only in-frame clones, not every one. The table records some 120,000 clones, approximately 91% of them present only once. The sequencing input was peripheral blood. The origin of the receptors is a woman aged 80 or over with acute or convalescent COVID-19.

The chain is built from TRBV7-3 and TRBJ2-3, with TRBD2 matching over 8 bases. Trimming cost V 1 base and J 3 bases; bases outside gene matches: 9. This CDR3 has 17 residues. Germline V lookup: CDR1 SGHTA, CDR2 FQGTGA. The DNA of the CDR3 is TGTGCCAGCAGCTTAAGCTTCGGGGGGGCAGTGACAGATACGCAGTATTTT. This codes for CASSLSFGGAVTDTQYF.

The chain links TRBV3-1 (or the pseudogene TRBV3-2) to TRBJ1-2; D gene uncertain. There are 13 residues in the CDR3. Trimming removed 4 bases from V and 4 bases from J, with 10 bases in between. Germline V gene sequence: CDR1 LGHDT, CDR2 YNNKEL (reference sequence). This CDR3 is CASSPGRGYGYTF. In DNA form, the CDR3 reads TGTGCCAGCAGCCCCGGGCGGGGCTATGGCTACACCTTC.

This rearrangement joins TRBV10-3 to TRBJ2-7, with TRBD1 matching 9 bases. There are 13 residues in the CDR3. Germline CDR1 and CDR2: ENHRY and SYGVKD. J was trimmed by 5 bases and V by 7 bases; bases with no gene match: 6. Here the CDR3 DNA reads TGTGCCATCACCGGGACAGGGTCCGACGAGCAGTACTTC. It specifies CAITGTGSDEQYF.

This clone is a singleton in its sample. This chain connects TRBV6-1 to TRBJ2-7; weak D call: TRBD2 (6 bases). CDR3 size: 15 residues. Germline V CDR1 and CDR2: MNHNS, SASEGT. With 0 bases removed from V and 4 bases from J, the gap between germline ends came to 13 bases. This CDR3 is CASSEATGGTYEQYF. The CDR3 DNA is TGTGCCAGCAGTGAAGCCACAGGAGGGACTTACGAGCAGTACTTC.

The CDR3 is CASTPLSVSSGNTIYF. The DNA for the CDR3 is TGTGCCAGTACCCCCTTGAGCGTAAGCTCTGGAAACACCATATATTTT. The chain recombines TRBV19 with TRBJ1-3; the D is unclear. Germline-derived CDR1 and CDR2 are LNHDA and SQIVND (reference sequence). V shed 7 bases and J shed 0 bases, with 16 bases lying between them. This CDR3 contains 16 residues.

V usage is TRBV18 and J usage is TRBJ1-5, with D tentatively TRBD1 (5 bases). The V gene's germline CDR1 is KGHSH and CDR2 LQKENI. The CDR3 loop spans 14 amino acids. Trimming removed 4 bases at V and 4 bases at J, with 11 bases between. CDR3 sequence reads: CASSQGRENQPQHF. The DNA of the CDR3 is TGTGCCAGCTCACAGGGGAGGGAGAATCAGCCCCAGCATTTT.

This sequence joins TRBV7-3 and TRBJ2-2, with TRBD2 matching 7 bases. V gave up 2 bases and J gave up 4 bases; unmatched junction bases: 10. CDR1 and CDR2 from the germline V gene are SGHTA and FQGTGA. The CDR3 totals 17 residues. The CDR3 loop is CASSLPVGGPGTGELFF. The CDR3 coding sequence is TGTGCCAGCAGCTTACCTGTGGGAGGGCCGGGCACCGGGGAGCTGTTTTTT.

DNA of the CDR3: TGTGCCAGTGCCCGGGACAGGGGCAGAAACACCATATATTTT. Translation gives CASARDRGRNTIYF. The chain uses TRBV19 and TRBJ1-3; 10 nucleotides agree with TRBD1. Germline V CDR1 and CDR2: LNHDA, SQIVND (reference sequence). This CDR3 has 14 residues. V was clipped by 8 bases and J by 5 bases; unmatched bases: 6.

The chain uses TRBV4-3 and TRBJ1-2; no reliable D call. This CDR3 region has 13 residues. The germline gives CDR1 LGHNA, CDR2 YSLEER. Trimming took 0 bases from V and 4 from J, leaving 6 bases between them. The CDR3 sequence: CASSQEAGYGYTF. DNA of the CDR3: TGCGCCAGCAGCCAAGAAGCAGGCTATGGCTACACCTTC.

The V and J genes are TRBV5-1 and TRBJ1-2; TRBD1 matches 7 bases. The CDR3 totals 14 residues. Trimming took 0 bases from V and 8 from J; bases not matched to a gene: 7. Germline V CDR1 and CDR2: SGHRS, YFSETQ. The chain's CDR3 is CASSLDNRGGGYTF. In DNA, the CDR3 is TGCGCCAGCAGCTTGGATAACAGGGGTGGGGGCTACACCTTC.

The gene calls are TRBV4-1 and TRBJ1-4; D possibly corresponds to TRBD1 (6 bases). V lost 0 bases and J 13 bases, leaving 12 bases between the germline ends. CDR1 and CDR2 from the germline V gene are MGHRA and YSYEKL. The CDR3 length is 13 residues. Written as DNA, the CDR3 is TGCGCCAGCAGCCAAGATGGGGGGGGCGGACTGTTTTTT. This encodes CASSQDGGGGLFF.

The count of this clone is one. The chain couples TRBV18 to TRBJ2-1; D possibly corresponds to TRBD2 (7 bases). CDR1 is KGHSH, CDR2 LQKENI, per germline. V shed 2 bases and J shed 2 bases, with 16 bases lying between them. CDR3 size: 17 residues. The CDR3 here is CASSPREGGGTYNEQFF. For the CDR3, the DNA is TGTGCCAGCTCACCAAGGGAAGGGGGAGGGACCTACAATGAGCAGTTCTTC.

The chain couples TRBV29-1 to TRBJ2-5; 7 bases agree with TRBD2. The CDR3 totals 13 residues. V dropped 1 base and J dropped 4; count of bases not matched to a gene: 3. Germline CDR1 and CDR2: SQVTM and ANQGSEA. This CDR3 is CSVEGGEGETQYF. CDR3 nucleotide sequence: TGCAGCGTTGAAGGCGGGGAGGGAGAGACCCAGTACTTC.

The genes are TRBV5-1 and TRBJ2-2; 9 bases match TRBD2. V was clipped by 0 bases and J by 6 bases; unmatched bases: 12. Germline assignment: CDR1 SGHRS and CDR2 YFSETQ. The CDR3 extends over 18 amino acids. Here the CDR3 reads CASSLAASGDLRAGELFF. CDR3 sequence (DNA): TGCGCCAGCAGCTTGGCCGCTAGCGGGGACCTTAGGGCCGGGGAGCTGTTTTTT.

This clone was found once. The chain joins TRBV19 to TRBJ1-2; D gene uncertain. The CDR3 runs to 13 residues. Germline V lookup: CDR1 LNHDA, CDR2 SQIVND (reference sequence). The V and J ends lost 5 bases and 1 base respectively, with 8 bases between them. The CDR3 nucleotides read TGTGCCAGTAGTGTGACACATAACTATGGCTACACCTTC. Translated: CASSVTHNYGYTF. Variable domain in full (rest from reference TRBV19 and TRBJ1-2): DGGITQSPKYLFRKEGQNVTLSCEQNLNHDAMYWYRQDPGQGLRLIYYSQIVNDFQKGDIAEGYSVSREKKESFPLTVTSAQKNPTAFYLCASSVTHNYGYTFGSGTRLTVV.

The rearrangement joins TRBV7-2 to TRBJ1-1, with D possibly TRBD1 on 5 matching bases. Trimming cost V 6 bases and J 1 base, with 9 bases left between them. This CDR3 is 13 amino acids long. Looked up from germline, CDR1 is SGHTA and CDR2 is FQGNSA. CDR3 sequence: CASRSQENTEAFF. For the CDR3, the DNA is TGTGCCAGCAGGTCACAGGAGAACACTGAAGCTTTCTTT.

This clone has just one count. The chain carries TRBV12-3 or TRBV12-4 and TRBJ1-4; D remains unclear. V shed 1 base and J shed 8 bases, with 8 bases lying between them. The CDR3 runs to 13 residues. CDR3: CASSLGEPEKLFF. The CDR3 DNA reads as TGTGCCAGCAGTTTAGGGGAGCCCGAAAAACTGTTTTTT.

The chain uses TRBV3-1 (or the pseudogene TRBV3-2) and TRBJ1-4, with D unclear. The CDR3 runs to 15 residues. Germline values: CDR1 LGHDT, CDR2 YNNKEL (reference sequence). V was trimmed by 6 bases and J by 0 bases, leaving 11 bases between them. The CDR3 DNA reads TGTGCCAGCAGTTCAAGCGTCTCAACTAATGAAAAACTGTTTTTT. Translated, it gives CASSSSVSTNEKLFF.

The chain joins TRBV2 to TRBJ2-5, with 8 nucleotides matching TRBD2. CDR1 and CDR2 (germline): SNHLY, FYNNEI. After removal of 5 bases from V and 5 bases from J, the junction contained 4 bases not matched to a gene. The CDR3 runs to 13 residues. CDR3 sequence reads: CASSSGGPETQYF. The CDR3 DNA reads TGTGCCAGCAGTTCGGGGGGGCCTGAGACCCAGTACTTC.

V usage is TRBV5-1 and J usage is TRBJ2-7; TRBD2 aligns across 10 bases. CDR3 length: 16 residues. The V and J ends lost 0 bases and 2 bases, in that order; junction bases with no gene match: 5. Germline-derived CDR1 and CDR2 are SGHRS and YFSETQ. The CDR3 DNA reads as TGCGCCAGCAGCTTGGATAGCGGGAGGTCCCCCTACGAGCAGTACTTC. Translating gives CASSLDSGRSPYEQYF. Complete variable domain (other parts from reference TRBV5-1 and TRBJ2-7): KAGVTQTPRYLIKTRGQQVTLSCSPISGHRSVSWYQQTPGQGLQFLFEYFSETQRNKGNFPGRFSGRQFSNSRSEMNVSTLELGDSALYLCASSLDSGRSPYEQYFGPGTRLTVT.

V is TRBV5-8 and J is TRBJ2-5, with 7 bases fitting TRBD2. Germline lookup yields CDR1 SGHTS and CDR2 YDEGEE. The CDR3 has 15 residues. The V gene end was trimmed by 3 bases and the J gene end by 5 bases; junction bases not matched to a gene: 10. Here the CDR3 reads CASSSGTTIQETQYF. CDR3 coding DNA: TGTGCCAGCAGCTCGGGGACTACAATCCAGGAGACCCAGTACTTC. Full variable domain (rest looked up from reference TRBV5-8 and TRBJ2-5): EAGVTQSPTHLIKTRGQQATLRCSPISGHTSVYWYQQALGLGLQFLLWYDEGEERNRGNFPPRFSGRQFPNYSSELNVNALELEDSALYLCASSSGTTIQETQYFGPGTRLLVL.

The chain joins TRBV15 to TRBJ2-3, with D possibly being TRBD2 (6 bases). The CDR3 is 12 residues long. CDR1 is LNHNV, CDR2 YYDKDF, per germline (reference sequence). V was shortened by 4 bases and J by 10 bases, with 12 bases between the two germline ends. The CDR3 DNA is TGTGCCACCAGCACAGGGAGGATGGCGCAGTATTTT. Amino acid sequence: CATSTGRMAQYF.

The rearrangement joins TRBV6-2 or TRBV6-3 to TRBJ2-6; weak D call: TRBD1 (6 bases). Trimming pared 5 bases from V and 0 bases from J, leaving 11 bases between. CDR1 is MNHEY and CDR2 is SVGEGT in the germline V gene. The CDR3 is made up of 16 amino acids. The CDR3 sequence is CASSHGQTSGANVLTF. The CDR3 DNA reads as TGTGCCAGCAGTCATGGACAGACCTCTGGGGCCAACGTCCTGACTTTC.

CDR3 sequence (DNA): TGTGCCAGCAGCGTAGAGGCGGGGCGGAATGAAAAACTGTTTTTT. Its translation is CASSVEAGRNEKLFF. The V call is TRBV9, the J call TRBJ1-4; D might be TRBD1 (5 bases). The CDR3 length is 15 residues. Trimming removed 0 bases from V and 5 bases from J, with 11 bases in between. The germline V gene encodes CDR1 SGDLS and CDR2 YYNGEE.

The rearrangement uses TRBV5-4 and TRBJ2-3, with D possibly TRBD1 on 5 matching bases. The CDR3 totals 14 residues. Germline CDR1 reads SGHNT; CDR2 reads YYREEE (reference sequence). The ends were cut back, 3 bases at V and 3 bases at J, with 11 bases in the middle. The CDR3 is CASSSRDSTDTQYF. The CDR3 DNA sequence: TGTGCCAGCAGCTCCAGGGATTCAACAGATACGCAGTATTTT.

The chain recombines TRBV23-1 with TRBJ2-2, with 9 bases fitting TRBD1. TRBV23-1 is noted as an ORF with a role that remains uncertain. This CDR3 is built from 18 residues. The V segment lost 3 bases and the J segment 1 base; nucleotides outside the gene matches: 9. CDR3 sequence (DNA): TGCGCCAGCAGTCACCTACAAGGGGGACAGGGGAACACCGGGGAGCTGTTTTTT. It encodes CASSHLQGGQGNTGELFF.

The chain links TRBV7-3 to TRBJ1-4; 7 bases agree with TRBD1. Per germline, CDR1 SGHTA and CDR2 FQGTGA. The CDR3 length is 14 residues. V lost 6 bases, J lost 10 bases, and 11 bases stayed unmatched. The DNA for the CDR3 is TGTGCCAGCAGACCGACAGGGACGGAAGGAAAACTGTTTTTT. Its translation is CASRPTGTEGKLFF.

This clone was found many times. This sequence joins TRBV5-3 and TRBJ2-7; D perhaps matches TRBD2 (7 bases). TRBV5-3 belongs to the ORF category, with a function that is uncertain. CDR3 size: 15 residues. Trimming took off 2 bases at V and 4 bases at J, with 16 bases between the two ends. The CDR3 region is CARSLGGARLYEQYF. As DNA, the CDR3 is TGTGCCAGAAGCTTAGGGGGGGCGAGGCTTTACGAGCAGTACTTC.

The V call is TRBV15, the J call TRBJ1-2; 7 bases are a match to TRBD1. The trim removed 4 bases at V and 7 bases at J, leaving 6 bases unmatched. The CDR3 has 13 amino acids. Germline lookup yields CDR1 LNHNV and CDR2 YYDKDF (reference sequence). The CDR3 sequence is CATSTHRGGGYTF. DNA of the CDR3: TGTGCCACCAGCACTCACAGGGGAGGTGGCTACACCTTC.

The rearrangement joins TRBV7-9 to TRBJ1-2, with a possible D match to TRBD1 (5 bases). The CDR3 extends over 15 amino acids. Trimming left V 2 bases short and J 8 bases short, with 18 bases between. Germline V gene sequence: CDR1 SEHNR, CDR2 FQNEAQ (reference sequence). Here the CDR3 reads CASSLSTGRSLGYTF. The DNA for the CDR3 is TGTGCCAGCAGCTTAAGCACAGGCCGTAGCCTCGGCTACACCTTC. Combining the CDR3 with reference TRBV7-9 and TRBJ1-2 gives the whole variable domain DTGVSQNPRHKITKRGQNVTFRCDPISEHNRLYWYRQTLGQGPEFLTYFQNEAQLEKSRLLSDRFSAERPKGSFSTLEIQRTEQGDSAMYLCASSLSTGRSLGYTFGSGTRLTVV.

The rearrangement links TRBV15 to TRBJ1-4; 12 nucleotides line up with TRBD1. This CDR3 is 14 amino acids long. Germline assignment: CDR1 LNHNV and CDR2 YYDKDF (reference sequence). With 9 bases clipped from V and 8 bases from J, the junction kept 7 bases outside the gene matches. The CDR3 is CATLPGQGAEKLFF. The CDR3 DNA reads TGTGCCACACTTCCGGGACAGGGGGCGGAAAAACTGTTTTTT.

J is TRBJ1-1 and V is TRBV4-2; D not resolved. V gave up 1 base and J gave up 3 bases, with 9 bases separating them. Per germline, CDR1 LGHNA and CDR2 YNFKEQ. This CDR3 contains 14 residues. The CDR3 DNA sequence: TGTGCCAGCAGCCAAGTAGGGAGGTACACTGAAGCTTTCTTT. Its translation: CASSQVGRYTEAFF.